The sample holds one count of the clone carrying this T cell receptor (beta chain). Its antigen is unknown. TCRdb reanalysed the 5' RACE reads using MiXCR and keeps one entry per CDR3 protein. Found here are about 580,000 distinct CDR3 sequences, about 15% of them singletons; the top ten hold 17%. The record originates from a study of T cells after yellow fever vaccination. The germline CDR1 and CDR2 sequences are SGHTA and FQGNSA. This CDR3 is 12 amino acids long. Deletions cut 6 bases from V and 4 bases from J, with 8 bases between. Overall study findings and caveats: Any FACS-sorted repertoire could hold abundant clonotypes that contaminate it from the bulk population.

The chain uses TRBV7-2 and TRBJ2-3; TRBD1 is a possible D gene (5 bases). This material consisted of PBMCs, taken 5 to 6 days after the first yellow fever vaccination. This TCR came from a man between 18 and 35 years old who received the YFV17D yellow fever vaccine. The CDR3 loop is CASRQTADTQYF. CDR3 coding DNA: TGTGCCAGCAGACAGACAGCAGATACGCAGTATTTT.